These 31 T cell receptor beta chains were all obtained from the same sample, sequenced in a study of blood T cell repertoires in COVID-19 (dated by TCRdb to 2019 to 2021). The method behind the library was the immunoSEQ multiplex PCR assay. TCRdb stores this immuneACCESS table with in-frame sequences only. Part of the clones is absent; in the studies checked, under half of the shortfall reflects unresolved V genes, and no reason is known for the rest. In this sample the table shows over 25,000 clones, roughly 89% of which occur a single time. More than 1.5% of the sample is in the top ten clones. The sequenced material came from peripheral blood. Source of these receptors: a woman aged 55 to 70 with active COVID-19.

This chain uses TRBV28 with TRBJ2-3, with 7 nucleotides matching TRBD2. V gave up 3 bases and J gave up 1 base; unmatched junction bases: 7. The CDR3 has 16 residues. Germline CDR1 and CDR2: MDHEN and SYDVKM. CDR3 loop: CASSFVDLAGTDTQYF. The CDR3 nucleotides read TGTGCCAGCAGTTTCGTCGACCTAGCGGGCACAGATACGCAGTATTTT.

The chain joins TRBV7-7 to TRBJ2-5; D might be TRBD1 (6 bases). Germline assignment: CDR1 SSHAT and CDR2 FNYEAQ (reference sequence). The CDR3 sequence is 13 residues long. Trimming stripped 3 bases from V and 5 bases from J, with 10 bases between. CDR3 amino acids: CASSFTGMETQYF. The CDR3 bases are TGTGCCAGCAGCTTCACAGGGATGGAGACCCAGTACTTC.

The V and J genes are TRBV7-8 and TRBJ1-2; TRBD1 might be the D (6 bases). V lost 5 bases, J lost 7 bases, and 14 bases lay in between. This CDR3 is built from 13 residues. In germline, CDR1 is SGHVS, CDR2 FQNEAQ. CDR3 coding DNA: TGTGCCAGCAGCGCCACAGGGACGGGTGGCTACACCTTC. Residues: CASSATGTGGYTF.

V is TRBV7-3 and J is TRBJ2-1; 7 nucleotides match TRBD2. Trimming cost V 1 base and J 8 bases; bases outside gene matches: 8. The CDR3 is made up of 15 amino acids. The germline V gene has CDR1 SGHTA and CDR2 FQGTGA. The CDR3 nucleotides are TGTGCCAGCAGCTTAAACGCGGGAGAGGTCGATGAGCAGTTCTTC. Translated, it gives CASSLNAGEVDEQFF.

The CDR3 is CASSVGTGAEKLFF. The CDR3 region has the DNA TGTGCCAGCAGCGTAGGGACAGGGGCTGAAAAACTGTTTTTT. The chain has TRBV9 and TRBJ1-4, with TRBD1 matching over 9 bases. The germline CDR1 and CDR2 sequences are SGDLS and YYNGEE. The CDR3 has 14 amino acids. The junction had 1 base not matched to a gene; V was cut back by 0 bases and J by 7 bases.

The chain links TRBV4-1 to TRBJ2-1, with TRBD1 as a possible D gene (7 bases). Germline values: CDR1 MGHRA, CDR2 YSYEKL. The V end was cut by 2 bases, the J end by 4 bases, with 18 bases between. The CDR3 totals 17 residues. The CDR3 protein is CASSQRHAGQSYNEQFF. CDR3 sequence (DNA): TGCGCCAGCAGCCAACGCCACGCGGGACAGAGTTACAATGAGCAGTTCTTC.

The J gene is TRBJ2-5, the V gene TRBV20-1; D is undetermined. Germline V gene sequence: CDR1 DFQATT, CDR2 SNEGSKA (reference sequence). The CDR3 has 10 residues. V lost 6 bases and J 7 bases, leaving 9 bases between the germline ends. The CDR3 sequence is CSASYRTQYF. Here the CDR3 DNA reads TGCAGTGCCTCCTATCGGACCCAGTACTTC.

The chain joins TRBV11-2 to TRBJ2-7, with 7 bases aligning to TRBD1. The CDR3 runs 13 residues. V lost 5 bases to trimming and J lost 4 bases; unmatched junction nucleotides: 5. CDR1 is SGHAT, CDR2 FQNNGV, per germline. Written as DNA, the CDR3 is TGTGCCAGCAGCGGGACAGCGATATACGAGCAGTACTTC. Translated: CASSGTAIYEQYF.

The rearrangement uses TRBV6-5 and TRBJ1-1; D unresolved. Germline V gives CDR1 MNHEY, CDR2 SVGAGI. V lost 10 bases, J lost 5 bases, and 14 bases lay in between. The CDR3 is 12 residues long. The CDR3 DNA sequence: TGTGCCACCTTAATAGGGAGTACTGAAGCTTTCTTT. Translating it yields CATLIGSTEAFF.

This clone was observed a single time. This chain joins TRBV3-1 (or the pseudogene TRBV3-2) and TRBJ1-1, with no clear D. Per the germline V gene, CDR1 is LGHDT and CDR2 is YNNKEL (reference sequence). The V and J ends lost 0 bases and 2 bases respectively, with 13 bases between them. The CDR3 is 16 residues long. The CDR3 region is CASSQDSGGFNTEAFF. Written as DNA, the CDR3 is TGTGCCAGCAGCCAAGATAGTGGAGGGTTCAACACTGAAGCTTTCTTT.

The chain joins TRBV28 to TRBJ2-5; 7 bases align to TRBD2. The ends lost 8 bases at V and 2 bases at J; junction bases unmatched: 5. The CDR3 extends over 13 amino acids. Germline loops: CDR1 MDHEN, CDR2 SYDVKM. The CDR3 here is CASGPGGQETQYF. CDR3 coding DNA: TGTGCCAGCGGACCGGGGGGACAAGAGACCCAGTACTTC.

This rearrangement joins TRBV28 to TRBJ2-7; D remains ambiguous. Trimming removed 7 bases at V and 0 bases at J, with 13 bases between. The CDR3 has 14 residues. CDR1 is MDHEN, CDR2 SYDVKM, per germline. The CDR3 DNA is TGTGCCAGCAAGCTCACGTCATCCTCCTACGAGCAGTACTTC. It translates to CASKLTSSSYEQYF.

The rearrangement joins TRBV24-1 to TRBJ2-2, with TRBD1 matching over 8 bases. The V and J ends lost 10 bases and 1 base, in that order; junction bases with no gene match: 4. Germline V gives CDR1 KGHDR, CDR2 SFDVKD. The CDR3 covers 14 residues. The CDR3 DNA is TGTGCCACAAAGGACAGGGAGAACACCGGGGAGCTGTTTTTT. It specifies CATKDRENTGELFF.

This chain uses TRBV11-2 with TRBJ2-1; 10 positions agree with TRBD2. The CDR3 spans 15 residues. Germline CDR1 SGHAT, CDR2 FQNNGV. Trimming took 2 bases from V and 8 from J; bases not matched to a gene: 6. The DNA for the CDR3 is TGTGCCAGCAGCTTACTGGCTAGCGGGAGCGATGAGCAGTTCTTC. This translates into CASSLLASGSDEQFF. Complete variable domain (other parts from reference TRBV11-2 and TRBJ2-1): EAGVAQSPRYKIIEKRQSVAFWCNPISGHATLYWYQQILGQGPKLLIQFQNNGVVDDSQLPKDRFSAERLKGVDSTLKIQPAKLEDSAVYLCASSLLASGSDEQFFGPGTRLTVL.

The V call is TRBV2, the J call TRBJ2-1; possible D gene TRBD2, 6 bases. The germline V gene encodes CDR1 SNHLY and CDR2 FYNNEI. The CDR3 runs to 14 residues. Trimming took off 8 bases at V and 8 bases at J, with 19 bases between the two ends. For the CDR3, the DNA is TGTGCCAGCGAGCGTCTAGCGAGGGGCGATGAGCAGTTCTTC. Its translation: CASERLARGDEQFF.

This sequence joins TRBV2 and TRBJ2-7; TRBD1 matches at 9 bases. V shed 8 bases, J shed 4 bases, and the junction held 12 bases outside the gene matches. This CDR3 is built from 15 residues. Germline CDR1 reads SNHLY; CDR2 reads FYNNEI. The CDR3 coding sequence is TGTGCCAGCGGTCCCCCGGGACAGGGACGGTACGAGCAGTACTTC. This codes for CASGPPGQGRYEQYF.

The chain uses TRBV5-4 and TRBJ2-5, with TRBD2 identical over 7 bases. The CDR3 sequence is 14 residues long. CDR1 is SGHNT, CDR2 YYREEE, per germline (reference sequence). V dropped 0 bases and J dropped 4; count of bases not matched to a gene: 3. Here the CDR3 DNA reads TGTGCCAGCAGCTTGGTTACGGGAGGAGAGACCCAGTACTTC. It specifies CASSLVTGGETQYF.

This clone was seen only a few times. The chain links TRBV6-2 or TRBV6-3 to TRBJ1-5, with D possibly TRBD1 on 6 matching bases. Trimming pared 1 base from V and 4 bases from J, leaving 11 bases between. Germline values: CDR1 MNHEY, CDR2 SVGEGT. The CDR3 consists of 15 residues. CDR3 in amino acids: CASSYYRQANQPQHF. DNA for the CDR3: TGTGCCAGCAGTTACTACCGACAGGCGAATCAGCCCCAGCATTTT.

The genes are TRBV19 and TRBJ1-2; D is unclear. The length of the CDR3 is 12 residues. V gave up 3 bases and J gave up 8 bases, with 10 bases separating them. Germline lookup yields CDR1 LNHDA and CDR2 SQIVND (reference sequence). CDR3 DNA sequence: TGTGCCAGTAGTATCAGGAGGGAAGGCTACACCTTC. Its protein product is CASSIRREGYTF.

The chain carries TRBV5-4 and TRBJ2-1, with 9 nucleotides matching TRBD1. CDR3 length equals 17 residues. With 0 bases clipped from V and 4 bases from J, the junction kept 8 bases outside the gene matches. Germline lookup yields CDR1 SGHNT and CDR2 YYREEE (reference sequence). The CDR3 spells CASSLGGQGPSYNEQFF. In DNA form, the CDR3 reads TGTGCCAGCAGCTTGGGGGGACAGGGCCCATCATACAATGAGCAGTTCTTC.

J is TRBJ2-7 and V is TRBV11-2; a possible D gene is TRBD1 (6 bases). The CDR3 is 12 amino acids. Deletions cut 1 base from V and 6 bases from J, with 7 bases between. The germline CDR1 and CDR2 sequences are SGHAT and FQNNGV. In DNA, the CDR3 is TGTGCCAGCAGCTTAGCCAGGGGCGAGCAGTACTTC. This translates into CASSLARGEQYF.

V is TRBV3-1 (or the pseudogene TRBV3-2) and J is TRBJ2-7, with 9 bases aligning to TRBD2. Germline V gene sequence: CDR1 LGHDT, CDR2 YNNKEL (reference sequence). The CDR3 sequence is 14 residues long. Unmatched junction bases numbered 3, after V lost 4 bases and J lost 2 bases. CDR3 in amino acids: CASSPGTSTYEQYF. In nucleotides, the CDR3 is TGTGCCAGCAGCCCTGGGACTAGCACCTACGAGCAGTACTTC.

The chain joins TRBV7-2 to TRBJ2-7; 8 bases agree with TRBD1. Germline V gene lookup returns CDR1 SGHTA and CDR2 FQGNSA. V shed 5 bases and J 5 bases; nucleotides not matched to a gene: 17. The CDR3 spans 17 residues. CDR3 DNA: TGTGCCAGCAGCCCTAGTGGCTGGCAGGGGGCAGGGGACGAGCAGTACTTC. It specifies CASSPSGWQGAGDEQYF.

The CDR3 spells CASSLYNTDTQYF. The CDR3 coding sequence is TGTGCCAGCAGCTTGTATAACACAGATACGCAGTATTTT. The chain is built from TRBV5-4 and TRBJ2-3; D ambiguous. The V end lost 1 base, the J end lost 2 bases, and 5 bases lay between the germline ends. Germline CDR1 and CDR2: SGHNT and YYREEE (reference sequence). The length of the CDR3 is 13 residues. The entire variable domain, with the rest obtained from reference TRBV5-4 and TRBJ2-3, is as follows: ETGVTQSPTHLIKTRGQQVTLRCSSQSGHNTVSWYQQALGQGPQFIFQYYREEENGRGNFPPRFSGLQFPNYSSELNVNALELDDSALYLCASSLYNTDTQYFGPGTRLTVL.

The chain combines TRBV5-1 with TRBJ2-1, with D unresolved. This CDR3 has 13 amino acids. The V gene's germline CDR1 is SGHRS and CDR2 YFSETQ. V lost 4 bases, J lost 3 bases, and 8 bases lay in between. In DNA form, the CDR3 reads TGCGCCAGCAGCATGACTCGCTACAATGAGCAGTTCTTC. It codes for CASSMTRYNEQFF.

This chain connects TRBV7-3 to TRBJ2-7; D not certain. V was trimmed by 5 bases and J by 3 bases, leaving 8 bases between them. There are 12 residues in the CDR3. CDR1 is SGHTA and CDR2 is FQGTGA in the germline V gene. CDR3 loop: CASSPSRYEQYF. The CDR3 nucleotides are TGTGCCAGCAGCCCGAGCCGCTACGAGCAGTACTTC. Combining the CDR3 with reference TRBV7-3 and TRBJ2-7 gives the whole variable domain GAGVSQTPSNKVTEKGKYVELRCDPISGHTALYWYRQSLGQGPEFLIYFQGTGAADDSGLPNDRFFAVRPEGSVSTLKIQRTERGDSAVYLCASSPSRYEQYFGPGTRLTVT.

The V call is TRBV28, the J call TRBJ1-1; TRBD1 matches at 7 bases. The germline V gene encodes CDR1 MDHEN and CDR2 SYDVKM. Germline trimming cut 6 bases from V and 1 base from J; bases unmatched to any gene: 11. The CDR3 length is 16 residues. The CDR3 bases are TGTGCCAGCAGGCGACAGGGTTATACTTCGAACACTGAAGCTTTCTTT. Protein product: CASRRQGYTSNTEAFF. Together with reference TRBV28 and TRBJ1-1, the CDR3 gives the full variable domain: DVKVTQSSRYLVKRTGEKVFLECVQDMDHENMFWYRQDPGLGLRLIYFSYDVKMKEKGDIPEGYSVSREKKERFSLILESASTNQTSMYLCASRRQGYTSNTEAFFGQGTRLTVV.

The genes are TRBV4-1 and TRBJ2-7; possibly TRBD1 for D (5 bases). The CDR3 has 16 residues. Deletions cut 3 bases from V and 0 bases from J, with 15 bases between. Germline loops: CDR1 MGHRA, CDR2 YSYEKL. The CDR3 DNA reads TGCGCCAGCAGCCATGCAGTGGGCAGGGACTCCTACGAGCAGTACTTC. Translation gives CASSHAVGRDSYEQYF.

The chain joins TRBV5-1 to TRBJ2-1, with TRBD2 matching 13 bases. Germline V CDR1 and CDR2: SGHRS, YFSETQ. The V gene end was trimmed by 4 bases and the J gene end by 8 bases; junction bases not matched to a gene: 18. This CDR3 is built from 19 residues. This chain's CDR3 is CASSGGTSGMSRDLYEQFF. The CDR3 DNA is TGCGCCAGCAGCGGCGGGACTAGCGGGATGAGTCGCGACCTCTATGAGCAGTTCTTC.

The chain recombines TRBV7-6 with TRBJ2-7; no firm D call. CDR3 size: 14 residues. The V end was cut by 5 bases, the J end by 3 bases, with 14 bases between. CDR1 SGHVS and CDR2 FNYEAQ come from the germline V gene. CDR3 loop: CASSSIGANYEQYF. CDR3 nucleotide sequence: TGTGCCAGCAGCAGCATTGGTGCTAACTACGAGCAGTACTTC.

The chain carries TRBV18 and TRBJ1-2; maybe TRBD1 (5 bases). V lost 6 bases and J 8 bases, leaving 13 bases between the germline ends. The germline gives CDR1 KGHSH, CDR2 LQKENI. The CDR3 length is 12 residues. Here the CDR3 DNA reads TGTGCCAGCTCCGAGACGCGGGGGGGCTACACCTTC. This translates into CASSETRGGYTF.